A single sample gave rise to the 22 T cell receptor beta chains below, sequenced in a study of T cell responses to AZD1222 COVID-19 vaccine (dated by TCRdb to 2020 to 2023). Libraries were built with the immunoSEQ multiplex PCR assay. Entries here come from immuneACCESS through TCRdb and include only in-frame sequences with V and J called. Some clones fail to appear in such tables; in the studies checked, an unresolved V gene covers under half of the shortfall, and the cause of the remainder is unknown. The sample table contains over 120,000 clones; only one count was recorded for around 92% of them. Approximately 12% of the sample comes from the top ten. In light of the paper, this sample's time point label describes: sample from adult after SARS-CoV-2 infection, after symptom onset. The sample was peripheral blood, taken after recovery from COVID-19. These receptors were collected from an adult who had recovered from COVID-19.

This clone was counted a few times. The V and J genes are TRBV10-3 and TRBJ2-2; no clear D gene. The germline V gene encodes CDR1 ENHRY and CDR2 SYGVKD. The CDR3 spans 14 residues. V was pared by 3 bases and J by 1 base, with 6 bases between. The CDR3 region is CAISESGNTGELFF. CDR3 nucleotide sequence: TGTGCCATCAGTGAAAGTGGGAACACCGGGGAGCTGTTTTTT.

The rearrangement links TRBV28 to TRBJ2-7, with D possibly TRBD2 on 6 matching bases. Trimming pared 5 bases from V and 2 bases from J, leaving 19 bases between. Looked up from germline, CDR1 is MDHEN and CDR2 is SYDVKM. This CDR3 spans 16 amino acids. CDR3 protein: CASSTPGGPVPYEQYF. Written as DNA, the CDR3 is TGTGCCAGCAGTACCCCCGGAGGGCCAGTTCCCTACGAGCAGTACTTC.

The chain combines TRBV5-5 with TRBJ2-2; TRBD2 might be the D (6 bases). Trimming left V 1 base short and J 4 bases short, with 14 bases between. Germline V lookup: CDR1 SGHKS, CDR2 YYEKEE (reference sequence). The CDR3 has 16 residues. CDR3: CASSLNERVGTGELFF. In DNA, the CDR3 is TGTGCCAGCAGCTTGAATGAGCGGGTCGGCACCGGGGAGCTGTTTTTT.

This clone was seen a single time. The chain combines TRBV27 with TRBJ2-7; D unresolved. The V end was cut by 5 bases, the J end by 0 bases, with 5 bases between. This CDR3 is 12 amino acids long. Germline CDR1 MNHEY, CDR2 SMNVEV (reference sequence). CDR3 residues: CASSPLSYEQYF. The CDR3 DNA sequence: TGTGCCAGCAGTCCTCTCTCCTACGAGCAGTACTTC.

The genes are TRBV18 and TRBJ1-1; 10 bases match TRBD1. This CDR3 region has 15 residues. The V and J ends lost 5 bases and 5 bases, in that order; junction bases with no gene match: 8. CDR1 and CDR2 from the germline V gene are KGHSH and LQKENI. CDR3 DNA sequence: TGTGCCAGCTCAACCGCGGGACAGGGGTCGACTGAAGCTTTCTTT. Encoded protein: CASSTAGQGSTEAFF.

A single count supports this clone. The chain recombines TRBV2 with TRBJ2-7, with 11 bases aligning to TRBD2. From germline, CDR1 is SNHLY and CDR2 FYNNEI. This CDR3 contains 18 residues. Trimming at V came to 6 bases and at J to 4 bases, leaving 17 bases not matched to a gene. The CDR3 DNA follows: TGTGCCAGCAGCGATTTAGCGGGAGGGCCGGGAAACGAATACGAGCAGTACTTC. Amino acids: CASSDLAGGPGNEYEQYF.

The chain has TRBV5-1 and TRBJ2-5; 10 bases agree with TRBD2. The germline V gene encodes CDR1 SGHRS and CDR2 YFSETQ. The length of the CDR3 is 17 residues. The trim removed 2 bases at V and 4 bases at J, leaving 11 bases unmatched. This CDR3 is CASSFLAGASLGETQYF. As DNA, the CDR3 is TGCGCCAGCAGCTTCCTAGCGGGAGCTTCACTCGGAGAGACCCAGTACTTC.

J is TRBJ2-5 and V is TRBV7-9; the D gene is possibly TRBD1 (10 bases). Germline values: CDR1 SEHNR, CDR2 FQNEAQ (reference sequence). The ends were cut back, 7 bases at V and 3 bases at J, with 27 bases in the middle. This CDR3 spans 18 amino acids. DNA of the CDR3: TGTGCCAGCAACCTCGGACAGGGGGTTTTAGCGGGAGAAGAGACCCAGTACTTC. It is translated as CASNLGQGVLAGEETQYF.

This chain links TRBV10-1 with TRBJ2-2, with D hard to call. With 2 bases removed from V and 7 bases from J, the gap between germline ends came to 8 bases. CDR1 is WNHNN and CDR2 is SYGVQD in the germline V gene (reference sequence). The CDR3 consists of 13 residues. The CDR3 sequence is CASSEGPVGELFF. For the CDR3, the DNA is TGCGCCAGCAGTGAGGGGCCGGTCGGGGAGCTGTTTTTT.

The CDR3 DNA follows: TGTGCCAGCAGTGAGACAAACAGGGATTGCATTCAGTACTTC. Its protein is CASSETNRDCIQYF. The V and J genes are TRBV25-1 and TRBJ2-4; tentative D call: TRBD1 (6 bases). CDR1 MGHDK and CDR2 SYGVNS come from the germline V gene. Trimming shortened V by 3 bases and J by 9 bases, and 15 bases separated the two germline ends. There are 14 residues in the CDR3.

About this clone itself: The junction departs from germline at one end; a sequencing error may be responsible. The rearrangement uses TRBV7-7 and TRBJ2-1, with 12 bases identical to TRBD2. The germline V gene encodes CDR1 SSHAT and CDR2 FNYEAQ (reference sequence). The CDR3 is 16 amino acids. For the CDR3, the DNA is TGTGCTAGCAGCCCCCGGACTAGCGGGATGGTAAATGAGCAGTTCTTC. It encodes CASSPRTSGMVNEQFF.

The chain has TRBV5-1 and TRBJ1-1; D is unresolved. V dropped 1 base and J dropped 1 base, with 11 bases sitting between them. The germline CDR1 and CDR2 sequences are SGHRS and YFSETQ. The CDR3 contains 15 residues. DNA of the CDR3: TGCGCCAGCAGCTTGTCTAGTCCGGGGAACACTGAAGCTTTCTTT. Translated, it gives CASSLSSPGNTEAFF.

The chain couples TRBV6-5 to TRBJ1-1; TRBD1 aligns across 8 bases. J gave up 11 bases and V 0 bases, and 5 bases lay outside the gene matches. The CDR3 contains 13 residues. From germline, CDR1 is MNHEY and CDR2 SVGAGI. In nucleotides, the CDR3 is TGTGCCAGCAGTTACTCGACGGGGGACAGGGCTTTCTTT. Translation: CASSYSTGDRAFF.

The J gene is TRBJ1-1, the V gene TRBV6-5; unclear D gene. The germline gives CDR1 MNHEY, CDR2 SVGAGI. The CDR3 is 12 amino acids. Trimming removed 6 bases from V and 5 bases from J, with 10 bases in between. The CDR3 nucleotides read TGTGCCAGCAGCCGCACGGGGACTGAAGCTTTCTTT. This codes for CASSRTGTEAFF.

The rearrangement uses TRBV5-1 and TRBJ2-3; TRBD1 aligns across 9 bases. The length of the CDR3 is 15 residues. Per germline, CDR1 SGHRS and CDR2 YFSETQ. V shed 4 bases, J shed 5 bases, and the junction held 8 bases outside the gene matches. The CDR3 sequence: CASSETDRGEDTQYF. The CDR3 region has the DNA TGCGCCAGCAGCGAAACGGACAGGGGAGAAGATACGCAGTATTTT. Supplemented by reference TRBV5-1 and TRBJ2-3, the full variable domain reads KAGVTQTPRYLIKTRGQQVTLSCSPISGHRSVSWYQQTPGQGLQFLFEYFSETQRNKGNFPGRFSGRQFSNSRSEMNVSTLELGDSALYLCASSETDRGEDTQYFGPGTRLTVL.

The V and J genes are TRBV19 and TRBJ2-1; D not resolved. This CDR3 region has 14 residues. V shed 2 bases and J shed 12 bases, with 17 bases lying between them. Germline CDR1 reads LNHDA; CDR2 reads SQIVND (reference sequence). CDR3 protein: CASSINEPTAWQFF. The DNA for the CDR3 is TGTGCCAGTAGTATAAACGAACCCACGGCCTGGCAGTTCTTC.

The chain is built from TRBV5-1 and TRBJ2-3, with 8 nucleotides matching TRBD2. With V trimmed by 0 bases and J by 6 bases, 6 bases remained unmatched. The germline V gene has CDR1 SGHRS and CDR2 YFSETQ. CDR3 length equals 15 residues. As DNA, the CDR3 is TGCGCCAGCAGCTTGGGAGGGACTAGGGGCGATACGCAGTATTTT. Encoded protein: CASSLGGTRGDTQYF.

The chain links TRBV9 to TRBJ2-7; D is possibly TRBD2 (5 bases). This CDR3 is built from 17 residues. Trimming left V 3 bases short and J 3 bases short, with 22 bases between. The germline V gene encodes CDR1 SGDLS and CDR2 YYNGEE. The CDR3, as DNA: TGTGCCAGCAGCGCCCGTCTTATAGGAGGACGAATCTACGAGCAGTACTTC. Its translation: CASSARLIGGRIYEQYF.

The chain has TRBV30 and TRBJ2-7; weak D call: TRBD1 (5 bases). V was trimmed by 3 bases and J by 4 bases, leaving 13 bases between them. CDR3 length: 13 amino acids. CDR1 is GTSNPN, CDR2 SVGIG, per germline (reference sequence). Here the CDR3 reads CAWRPTATYEQYF. The CDR3 nucleotides are TGTGCCTGGAGACCGACAGCAACTTACGAGCAGTACTTC.

J is TRBJ1-2 and V is TRBV6-2 or TRBV6-3; D may be TRBD1 (5 bases). V was clipped by 2 bases and J by 3 bases, with 10 bases between them. Germline-derived CDR1 and CDR2 are MNHEY and SVGEGT. The CDR3 covers 14 residues. The DNA of the CDR3 is TGTGCCAGCAGTTACCCAGGCAGGGACTATGGCTACACCTTC. This gives the protein CASSYPGRDYGYTF.

The chain carries TRBV28 and TRBJ1-6, with 8 positions matching TRBD1. The ends lost 11 bases at V and 10 bases at J; junction bases unmatched: 10. Germline V gene lookup returns CDR1 MDHEN and CDR2 SYDVKM. The CDR3 is 13 amino acids. In nucleotides, the CDR3 is TGTGCCGGCTCCGACAGGGGCTGGTCACCCCTCCACTTT. This sequence encodes CAGSDRGWSPLHF.

This chain links TRBV10-1 with TRBJ2-7, with D maybe TRBD1 (5 bases). The V gene lost 2 bases and the J gene lost 9 bases, with 14 bases spanning the gap. CDR3 length: 13 residues. Per the germline V gene, CDR1 is WNHNN and CDR2 is SYGVQD (reference sequence). The DNA of the CDR3 is TGCGCCAGCAGTGAGGCCCAGGGCCCCGGGCAGTACTTC. Amino acid sequence: CASSEAQGPGQYF.